These 26 T cell receptor beta chains were sequenced from one sample in a study of control samples from healthy donors and cancer patients. Assay used: immunoSEQ multiplex PCR; TCRdb lists only in-frame clones, some missing. The sample holds roughly 48,000 clones, around 93% seen once. Sequencing was performed on PBMCs. The receptors were gathered from a woman aged 40-49 years with head and neck cancer.

The chain uses TRBV19 and TRBJ1-6; D is perhaps TRBD1 (5 bases). Trimming removed 4 bases from V and 9 bases from J, with 13 bases in between. The CDR3 contains 14 residues. The V gene's germline CDR1 is LNHDA and CDR2 SQIVND (reference sequence). The CDR3 sequence: CASSTGGGSSPLHF. CDR3 coding DNA: TGTGCCAGTAGTACAGGTGGGGGGAGTTCACCCCTCCACTTT. Based on the CDR3 plus reference TRBV19 and TRBJ1-6, the full variable domain is DGGITQSPKYLFRKEGQNVTLSCEQNLNHDAMYWYRQDPGQGLRLIYYSQIVNDFQKGDIAEGYSVSREKKESFPLTVTSAQKNPTAFYLCASSTGGGSSPLHFGNGTRLTVT.

This clone was seen only once. The V and J genes are TRBV19 and TRBJ2-7; D call uncertain. CDR1 and CDR2 from the germline V gene are LNHDA and SQIVND (reference sequence). The CDR3 loop spans 14 amino acids. Trimming removed 4 bases at V and 1 base at J, with 11 bases between. CDR3 nucleotide sequence: TGTGCCAGTAGTAGTAGCAGTGATTCCTACGAGCAGTACTTC. It translates to CASSSSSDSYEQYF.

This chain uses TRBV28 with TRBJ2-1, with D tentatively TRBD1 or TRBD2 (5 bases each). This CDR3 comprises 16 residues. The ends were cut back, 5 bases at V and 8 bases at J, with 22 bases in the middle. CDR1 and CDR2 from the germline V gene are MDHEN and SYDVKM. The CDR3 nucleotides are TGTGCCAGCAGTGCAGTGACCGGGACCGGCACCGATGAGCAGTTCTTC. Amino acids: CASSAVTGTGTDEQFF.

V is TRBV19 and J is TRBJ1-2; 12 bases match TRBD1. After removal of 5 bases from V and 6 bases from J, the junction contained 10 bases not matched to a gene. CDR3 length: 16 amino acids. Germline V lookup: CDR1 LNHDA, CDR2 SQIVND (reference sequence). The CDR3 here is CASSLPSGTGGNGYTF. CDR3 coding DNA: TGTGCCAGTAGTCTCCCTTCCGGGACAGGGGGCAATGGCTACACCTTC.

This chain connects TRBV29-1 to TRBJ2-7; D is unresolved. This CDR3 comprises 11 residues. V lost 4 bases to trimming and J lost 1 base, with 5 bases between them. CDR1 is SQVTM and CDR2 is ANQGSEA in the germline V gene. The CDR3 spells CSVVLSYEQYF. The CDR3 DNA follows: TGCAGCGTTGTCTTATCCTACGAGCAGTACTTC.

The genes are TRBV5-1 and TRBJ1-3; D call uncertain. With 0 bases removed from V and 0 bases from J, the gap between germline ends came to 10 bases. The CDR3 spans 16 residues. Germline CDR1 is SGHRS and CDR2 is YFSETQ. The CDR3 DNA follows: TGCGCCAGCAGCTTGGCCGACGCCAGCTCTGGAAACACCATATATTTT. Translation: CASSLADASSGNTIYF.

The chain joins TRBV5-1 to TRBJ2-7; tentative D call: TRBD1 (6 bases). V dropped 0 bases and J dropped 3 bases, with 10 bases sitting between them. Germline CDR1 and CDR2: SGHRS and YFSETQ. The CDR3 sequence is 14 residues long. For the CDR3, the DNA is TGCGCCAGCAGCTTGGCAGGGGAGATCTACGAGCAGTACTTC. It encodes CASSLAGEIYEQYF.

CDR3 DNA sequence: TGTGCCAGCAGCTGGGTCACGGGGGGCTCCTGGGAGACCCAGTACTTC. This encodes CASSWVTGGSWETQYF. The gene calls are TRBV7-9 and TRBJ2-5; TRBD2 might be the D (7 bases). The CDR3 is made up of 16 amino acids. CDR1 SEHNR and CDR2 FQNEAQ come from the germline V gene (reference sequence). The V end lost 4 bases, the J end lost 5 bases, and 20 bases lay between the germline ends.

V is TRBV6-1 and J is TRBJ2-2; TRBD1 matches 8 bases. The CDR3 has 15 amino acids. V lost 6 bases and J lost 2; bases outside the gene matches: 5. Germline lookup yields CDR1 MNHNS and CDR2 SASEGT. CDR3 sequence: CASSGTGVNTGELFF. CDR3 DNA: TGTGCCAGCAGCGGGACAGGAGTTAACACCGGGGAGCTGTTTTTT.

The gene calls are TRBV4-1 and TRBJ1-1, with D hard to call. The germline V and J ends were trimmed by 5 bases and 0 bases, with 16 bases remaining between them. The CDR3 contains 16 residues. Germline V CDR1 and CDR2: MGHRA, YSYEKL. CDR3 in amino acids: CASSLPIGRLNTEAFF. The DNA of the CDR3 is TGCGCCAGCAGCTTACCAATAGGCAGGCTGAACACTGAAGCTTTCTTT.

The chain recombines TRBV7-9 with TRBJ2-1; 9 bases align to TRBD1. Trimming at V came to 6 bases and at J to 2 bases, leaving 5 bases not matched to a gene. The CDR3 has 15 amino acids. The V gene's germline CDR1 is SEHNR and CDR2 FQNEAQ (reference sequence). The CDR3 is CASRMGTGPYNEQFF. CDR3 DNA sequence: TGTGCCAGCAGAATGGGGACAGGGCCCTACAATGAGCAGTTCTTC. The full variable domain, in which reference TRBV7-9 and TRBJ2-1 provide the parts outside the CDR3, is DTGVSQNPRHKITKRGQNVTFRCDPISEHNRLYWYRQTLGQGPEFLTYFQNEAQLEKSRLLSDRFSAERPKGSFSTLEIQRTEQGDSAMYLCASRMGTGPYNEQFFGPGTRLTVL.

This chain's CDR3 is CASSARAKSSYNSPLHF. The CDR3 DNA reads as TGTGCCAGCAGTGCCCGGGCAAAGAGCTCCTATAATTCACCCCTCCACTTT. This chain uses TRBV6-2 or TRBV6-3 with TRBJ1-6; D gene uncertain. Germline V CDR1 and CDR2: MNHEY, SVGEGT. The V end lost 5 bases, the J end lost 0 bases, and 14 bases lay between the germline ends. This CDR3 spans 17 amino acids.

This clone appeared once. The rearrangement links TRBV4-1 to TRBJ1-5, with 9 positions matching TRBD1. Germline V CDR1 and CDR2: MGHRA, YSYEKL. This CDR3 region has 15 residues. The ends lost 4 bases at V and 7 bases at J; junction bases unmatched: 8. The CDR3 here is CASSPGQGTGQPQHF. The CDR3 nucleotides read TGCGCCAGCAGCCCAGGACAGGGGACGGGACAGCCCCAGCATTTT.

The chain uses TRBV6-1 and TRBJ2-3, with 10 nucleotides matching TRBD2. J was trimmed by 2 bases and V by 1 base; bases with no gene match: 3. Germline values: CDR1 MNHNS, CDR2 SASEGT. The CDR3 covers 16 residues. CDR3 in amino acids: CASSEDSGGYTDTQYF. The CDR3 DNA is TGTGCCAGCAGTGAAGATAGCGGGGGGTACACAGATACGCAGTATTTT.

This clone appeared once. DNA of the CDR3: TGTGCCACCAGTTTTGGGGTAGGCGAGACCCAGTACTTC. It translates to CATSFGVGETQYF. The chain employs TRBV24-1 and TRBJ2-5; D ambiguous. In germline, CDR1 is KGHDR, CDR2 SFDVKD. The V and J ends lost 6 bases and 5 bases respectively, with 12 bases between them. This CDR3 contains 13 residues.

The rearrangement uses TRBV5-1 and TRBJ1-3; TRBD1 matches at 8 bases. Germline V lookup: CDR1 SGHRS, CDR2 YFSETQ. V shed 0 bases and J 4 bases; nucleotides not matched to a gene: 9. The CDR3 runs 17 residues. The CDR3 DNA follows: TGCGCCAGCAGCTTGGTCTTCGGACAGGGAGCCGGAAACACCATATATTTT. Translation gives CASSLVFGQGAGNTIYF.

The genes are TRBV19 and TRBJ1-2; 7 nucleotides align to TRBD1. In germline, CDR1 is LNHDA, CDR2 SQIVND (reference sequence). The CDR3 is made up of 15 amino acids. V lost 4 bases, J lost 4 bases, and 9 bases stayed unmatched. CDR3 sequence reads: CASSTPRGMGYGYTF. The CDR3 nucleotides are TGTGCCAGTAGTACCCCCAGGGGGATGGGCTATGGCTACACCTTC.

This clone was observed once. The chain links TRBV6-1 to TRBJ1-5, with D unclear. The germline V gene has CDR1 MNHNS and CDR2 SASEGT. With 2 bases removed from V and 0 bases from J, the gap between germline ends came to 8 bases. This CDR3 contains 15 residues. CDR3 amino acids: CASSEKRSSNQPQHF. In DNA, the CDR3 is TGTGCCAGCAGTGAAAAGAGGTCTAGCAATCAGCCCCAGCATTTT.

This chain joins TRBV19 and TRBJ2-7; TRBD1 agrees at 12 bases. This CDR3 is 15 amino acids long. V dropped 7 bases and J dropped 2; count of bases not matched to a gene: 6. CDR1 LNHDA and CDR2 SQIVND come from the germline V gene (reference sequence). The CDR3 loop reads CASTLRDRGPYEQYF. In DNA, the CDR3 is TGTGCCAGTACCCTCCGGGACAGGGGGCCCTACGAGCAGTACTTC.

The chain has TRBV27 and TRBJ2-3; TRBD2 might be the D (6 bases). Trimming stripped 8 bases from V and 6 bases from J, with 21 bases between. From germline, CDR1 is MNHEY and CDR2 SMNVEV (reference sequence). The CDR3 covers 15 residues. CDR3 region: CASGNAAGSGDTQYF. CDR3 DNA sequence: TGTGCCAGCGGTAATGCAGCGGGCTCAGGGGATACGCAGTATTTT.

This sequence joins TRBV21-1 and TRBJ1-3. TRBV21-1 is a pseudogene locus. The CDR3 is made up of 16 amino acids. CDR3 residues: CASTRMVGCSGNTIYF. CDR3 sequence (DNA): TGTGCCAGCACCCGCATGGTGGGATGCTCTGGAAACACCATATATTTT.

The rearrangement uses TRBV5-6 and TRBJ2-5; weak D call: TRBD2 (6 bases). Germline V gene lookup returns CDR1 SGHDT and CDR2 YYEEEE. The CDR3 consists of 14 residues. Trimming stripped 3 bases from V and 7 bases from J, with 16 bases between. The CDR3 protein is CASSWGDLGATQYF. The DNA for the CDR3 is TGTGCCAGCAGCTGGGGGGACTTGGGAGCGACCCAGTACTTC.

The J gene is TRBJ1-2, the V gene TRBV5-5; D not certain. V lost 0 bases and J lost 2, with 5 bases in between. The CDR3 has 13 amino acids. Germline V gene data show CDR1 as SGHKS and CDR2 as YYEKEE (reference sequence). CDR3 sequence (DNA): TGTGCCAGCAGCTTGGAAGGGAACTATGGCTACACCTTC. This gives the protein CASSLEGNYGYTF.

In this sample, this clone turned up once. The V call is TRBV7-9, the J call TRBJ1-6; D unclear. V was clipped by 5 bases and J by 0 bases, with 8 bases between them. Germline CDR1 reads SEHNR; CDR2 reads FQNEAQ (reference sequence). The CDR3 consists of 15 residues. The DNA of the CDR3 is TGTGCCAGCAGCCTAGACGGCTCCTATAATTCACCCCTCCACTTT. Translated, it gives CASSLDGSYNSPLHF.

The chain joins TRBV18 to TRBJ2-1; the match to TRBD2 covers 11 bases. CDR1 and CDR2 from the germline V gene are KGHSH and LQKENI. The CDR3 consists of 17 residues. The trim removed 0 bases at V and 3 bases at J, leaving 4 bases unmatched. CDR3 DNA sequence: TGTGCCAGCTCACCACCGACTAGCGGGAATTTCTACAATGAGCAGTTCTTC. It is translated as CASSPPTSGNFYNEQFF.

The chain joins TRBV5-6 to TRBJ2-6, with D unclear. CDR3 length: 14 residues. Germline CDR1 is SGHDT and CDR2 is YYEEEE. Trimming shortened V by 4 bases and J by 3 bases, and 8 bases separated the two germline ends. The CDR3 DNA is TGTGCCAGCAGCCCAGAAATTGGGGCCAACGTCCTGACTTTC. It codes for CASSPEIGANVLTF.